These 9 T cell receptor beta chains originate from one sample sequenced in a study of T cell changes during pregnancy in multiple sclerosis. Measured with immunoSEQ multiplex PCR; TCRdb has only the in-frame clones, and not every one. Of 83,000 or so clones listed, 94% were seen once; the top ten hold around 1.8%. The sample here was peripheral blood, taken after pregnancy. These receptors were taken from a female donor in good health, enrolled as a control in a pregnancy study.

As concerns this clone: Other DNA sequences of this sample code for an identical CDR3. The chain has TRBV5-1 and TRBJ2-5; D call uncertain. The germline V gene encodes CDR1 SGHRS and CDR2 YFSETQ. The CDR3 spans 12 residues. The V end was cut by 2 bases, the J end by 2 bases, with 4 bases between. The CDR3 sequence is CASSLLQETQYF. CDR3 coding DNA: TGCGCCAGCAGCTTACTTCAAGAGACCCAGTACTTC.

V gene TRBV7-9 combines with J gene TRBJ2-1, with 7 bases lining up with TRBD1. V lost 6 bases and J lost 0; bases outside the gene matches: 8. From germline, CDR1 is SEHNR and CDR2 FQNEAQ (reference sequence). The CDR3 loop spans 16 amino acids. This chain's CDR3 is CASRAPGQLSYNEQFF. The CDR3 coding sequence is TGTGCCAGCAGGGCTCCGGGACAGCTCTCCTACAATGAGCAGTTCTTC.

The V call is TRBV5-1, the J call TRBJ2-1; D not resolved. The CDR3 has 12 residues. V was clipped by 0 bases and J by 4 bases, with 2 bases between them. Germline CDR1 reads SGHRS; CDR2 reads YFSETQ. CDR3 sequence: CASSLAYNEQFF. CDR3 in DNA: TGCGCCAGCAGCTTGGCTTACAATGAGCAGTTCTTC.

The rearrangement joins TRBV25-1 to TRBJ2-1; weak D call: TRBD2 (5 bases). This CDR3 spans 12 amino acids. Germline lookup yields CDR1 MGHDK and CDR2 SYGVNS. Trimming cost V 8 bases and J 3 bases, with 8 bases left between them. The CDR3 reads CASSRDYNEQFF. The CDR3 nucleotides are TGTGCCAGCTCGAGGGACTACAATGAGCAGTTCTTC. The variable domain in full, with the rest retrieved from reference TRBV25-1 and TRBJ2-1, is EADIYQTPRYLVIGTGKKITLECSQTMGHDKMYWYQQDPGMELHLIHYSYGVNSTEKGDLSSESTVSRIRTEHFPLTLESARPSHTSQYLCASSRDYNEQFFGPGTRLTVL.

In DNA form, the CDR3 reads TGTGCCAGCAGTGAGGGATGGGATGGAGGCTATGGCTACACCTTC. Protein product: CASSEGWDGGYGYTF. The chain joins TRBV6-1 to TRBJ1-2, with no clear D. Germline CDR1 reads MNHNS; CDR2 reads SASEGT. V was shortened by 3 bases and J by 4 bases, with 15 bases between the two germline ends. CDR3 length: 15 residues.

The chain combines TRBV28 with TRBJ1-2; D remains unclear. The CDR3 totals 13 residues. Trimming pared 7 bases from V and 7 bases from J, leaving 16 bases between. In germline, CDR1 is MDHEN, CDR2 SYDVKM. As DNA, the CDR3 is TGTGCCAGCACCGAACCCCACACAGTTGGCTACACCTTC. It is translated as CASTEPHTVGYTF.

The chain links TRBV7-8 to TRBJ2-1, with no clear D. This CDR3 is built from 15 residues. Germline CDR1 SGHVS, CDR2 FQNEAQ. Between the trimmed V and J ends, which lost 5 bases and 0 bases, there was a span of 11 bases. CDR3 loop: CASSKIRASYNEQFF. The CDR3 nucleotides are TGTGCCAGCAGCAAAATACGAGCCTCCTACAATGAGCAGTTCTTC.

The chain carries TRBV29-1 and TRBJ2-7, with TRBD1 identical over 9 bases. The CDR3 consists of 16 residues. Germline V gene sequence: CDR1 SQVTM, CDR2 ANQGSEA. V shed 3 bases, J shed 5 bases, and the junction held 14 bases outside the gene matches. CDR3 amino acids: CSVDGLSRDRVNEQYF. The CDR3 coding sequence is TGCAGCGTTGATGGACTCTCAAGGGACAGGGTAAACGAGCAGTACTTC.

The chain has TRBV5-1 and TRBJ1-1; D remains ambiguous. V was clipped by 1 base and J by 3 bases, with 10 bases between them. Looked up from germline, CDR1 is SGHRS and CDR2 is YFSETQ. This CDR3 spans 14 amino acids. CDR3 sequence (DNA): TGCGCCAGCAGCTTGCCGAGCTCCGACACTGAAGCTTTCTTT. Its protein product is CASSLPSSDTEAFF.